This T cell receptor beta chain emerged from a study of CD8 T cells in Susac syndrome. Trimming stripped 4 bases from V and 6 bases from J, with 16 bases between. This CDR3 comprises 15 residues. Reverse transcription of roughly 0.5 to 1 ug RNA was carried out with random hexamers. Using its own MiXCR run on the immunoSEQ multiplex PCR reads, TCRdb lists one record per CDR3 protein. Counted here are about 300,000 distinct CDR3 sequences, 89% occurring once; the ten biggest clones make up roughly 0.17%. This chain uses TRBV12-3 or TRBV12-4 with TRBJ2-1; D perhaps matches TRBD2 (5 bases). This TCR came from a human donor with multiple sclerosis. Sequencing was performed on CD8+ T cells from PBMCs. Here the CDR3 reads CASSSIAVRGNEQFF. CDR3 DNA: TGTGCCAGCAGTTCTATCGCAGTCCGGGGCAATGAGCAGTTCTTC.